This TCR beta chain was captured by sequencing in a study of spatial heterogeneity in lung cancer. MiXCR, run by TCRdb on the 5' RACE reads, gives a single entry per CDR3 protein. The table includes thousands of distinct CDR3 sequences, roughly 8.6% detected once. Indicated time point: sample taken at primary tumor resection. This clonotype was seen ten or more times. Germline V gives CDR1 DFQATT, CDR2 SNEGSKA (reference sequence). V was pared by 1 base and J by 5 bases, with 4 bases of the junction left unmatched. This CDR3 contains 16 residues. The chain combines TRBV20-1 with TRBJ2-2, with 13 bases that match TRBD2. The sample in question was PBMCs, obtained at surgery. The receptor was isolated from a male donor with early-stage non-small cell lung cancer. The CDR3 is CSARGTSGSGTGELFF. For the CDR3, the DNA is TGCAGTGCTAGAGGGACTAGCGGGAGTGGGACCGGGGAGCTGTTTTTT.